The 7 T cell receptor beta chains given below trace back to one sample, sequenced in a study of cytomegalovirus exposure and HLA in healthy donors. Vbeta (60) and Jbeta (13) primers were used in the PCR. Sequencing was performed with immunoSEQ multiplex PCR; in TCRdb, only in-frame clones are kept and a portion is missing. Recorded for this sample: some 130,000 clones. Material for sequencing was PBMCs. Receptors were obtained from a woman in her forties in good health and CMV-seronegative.

The rearrangement links TRBV19 to TRBJ2-4, with 11 bases fitting TRBD1. The CDR3 is made up of 15 amino acids. The germline V gene has CDR1 LNHDA and CDR2 SQIVND (reference sequence). The ends lost 5 bases at V and 2 bases at J; junction bases unmatched: 2. Written as DNA, the CDR3 is TGTGCCAGTAGTGCGGACAGGGGGCCCAAAAACATTCAGTACTTC. Residues: CASSADRGPKNIQYF.

The chain combines TRBV5-6 with TRBJ1-1, with D tentatively TRBD1 (6 bases). The CDR3 contains 16 residues. Germline V gene data show CDR1 as SGHDT and CDR2 as YYEEEE. V was cut by 3 bases and J by 1 base, with 16 bases left in between. In nucleotides, the CDR3 is TGTGCCAGCAGCTCAAGAGGGCGAGGGGGGAACACTGAAGCTTTCTTT. It is translated as CASSSRGRGGNTEAFF.

The CDR3 loop reads CASSYGGIGNSPLHF. The DNA of the CDR3 is TGTGCCAGCAGTTACGGAGGGATAGGGAATTCACCCCTCCACTTT. V gene TRBV6-5 combines with J gene TRBJ1-6; no reliable D call. CDR3 length: 15 amino acids. The germline V gene has CDR1 MNHEY and CDR2 SVGAGI. V dropped 2 bases and J dropped 7 bases, with 12 bases sitting between them.

The gene calls are TRBV28 and TRBJ1-5; 9 bases align to TRBD1. V was pared by 3 bases and J by 6 bases, with 6 bases of the junction left unmatched. CDR1 and CDR2 (germline): MDHEN, SYDVKM. The CDR3 contains 15 residues. CDR3 sequence reads: CASSFRDRVTQPQHF. CDR3 nucleotides: TGTGCCAGCAGTTTCCGGGACAGGGTAACTCAGCCCCAGCATTTT.

J is TRBJ1-5 and V is TRBV29-1, with a weak D call TRBD1 (6 bases). CDR1 SQVTM and CDR2 ANQGSEA come from the germline V gene. Between the trimmed V and J ends, which lost 7 bases and 0 bases, there was a span of 13 bases. The CDR3 is 14 residues long. The DNA for the CDR3 is TGCAGCGCCAGGGGCCAGGGTAGCAATCAGCCCCAGCATTTT. It is translated as CSARGQGSNQPQHF.

The chain joins TRBV7-2 to TRBJ1-6; the D gene is possibly TRBD1 (5 bases). This CDR3 is 15 amino acids long. V was clipped by 5 bases and J by 9 bases, with 17 bases between them. The V gene's germline CDR1 is SGHTA and CDR2 FQGNSA. The CDR3 DNA reads TGTGCCAGCAGCCGCGAAGGCGGGACTGGTTCACCCCTCCACTTT. The encoded protein is CASSREGGTGSPLHF.

This sequence joins TRBV10-3 and TRBJ2-1; 8 bases line up with TRBD1. CDR3 length: 13 amino acids. Germline V gene lookup returns CDR1 ENHRY and CDR2 SYGVKD. The trim removed 9 bases at V and 5 bases at J, leaving 6 bases unmatched. The CDR3 loop reads CAIRDRNHNEQFF. As DNA, the CDR3 is TGTGCCATACGGGACAGGAACCACAATGAGCAGTTCTTC.